The sequence of this TCR beta chain was determined in a study of naive and memory T cell subsets. Study-level findings and limits: Possibly reflecting memory cells re-expressing CD45RA, a few larger clonotypes occurred in naive repertoires, especially CD8.

In germline, CDR1 is MDHEN, CDR2 SYDVKM. The CDR3 loop spans 12 amino acids. V shed 5 bases and J shed 4 bases, with 6 bases lying between them. An equimolar mix of two oligonucleotides served as the beta constant-region primer for TRBC1 and TRBC2. Ligated cDNA was amplified by four rounds of PCR with nested alpha and beta constant-region primers and SP2. TCRdb re-analysed the UMI-ligation and nested PCR reads in MiXCR, keeping a single row per CDR3 protein. The sample lists some 82,000 distinct CDR3 sequences, 11% seen once, with more than 0.11% in the top ten. This clonotype was recorded at least ten times. The antigen remains unidentified.

The genes are TRBV28 and TRBJ2-1; D is ambiguous. The sequenced material came from naive CD4+ T cells from blood. The source of this sequence is a human donor in good health. DNA for the CDR3: TGTGCCAGCAGTGTCAGGTACAATGAGCAGTTCTTC. This translates into CASSVRYNEQFF.